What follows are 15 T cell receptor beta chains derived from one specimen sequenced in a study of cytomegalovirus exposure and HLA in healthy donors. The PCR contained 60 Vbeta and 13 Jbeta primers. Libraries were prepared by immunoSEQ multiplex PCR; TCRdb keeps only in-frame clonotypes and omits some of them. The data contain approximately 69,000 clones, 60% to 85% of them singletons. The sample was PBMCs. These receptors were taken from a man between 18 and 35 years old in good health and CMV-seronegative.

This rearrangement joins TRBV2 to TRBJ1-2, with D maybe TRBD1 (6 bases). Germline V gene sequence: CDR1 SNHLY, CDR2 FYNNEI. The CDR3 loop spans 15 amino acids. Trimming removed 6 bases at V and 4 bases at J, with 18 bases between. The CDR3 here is CASRITGWGGYGYTF. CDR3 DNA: TGTGCCAGCAGGATTACAGGGTGGGGCGGCTATGGCTACACCTTC.

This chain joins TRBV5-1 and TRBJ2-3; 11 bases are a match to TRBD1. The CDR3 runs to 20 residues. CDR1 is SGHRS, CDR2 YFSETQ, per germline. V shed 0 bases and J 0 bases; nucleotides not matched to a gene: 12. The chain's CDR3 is CASSLDLFRTGGQSTDTQYF. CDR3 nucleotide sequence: TGCGCCAGCAGCTTGGATCTATTTAGGACAGGGGGCCAAAGCACAGATACGCAGTATTTT.

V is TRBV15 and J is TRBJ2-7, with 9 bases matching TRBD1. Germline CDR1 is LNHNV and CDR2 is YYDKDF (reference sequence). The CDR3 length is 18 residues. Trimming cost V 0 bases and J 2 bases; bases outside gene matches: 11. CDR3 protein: CATSREGWDRVATYEQYF. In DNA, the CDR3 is TGTGCCACCAGCAGAGAGGGATGGGACAGGGTAGCAACCTACGAGCAGTACTTC.

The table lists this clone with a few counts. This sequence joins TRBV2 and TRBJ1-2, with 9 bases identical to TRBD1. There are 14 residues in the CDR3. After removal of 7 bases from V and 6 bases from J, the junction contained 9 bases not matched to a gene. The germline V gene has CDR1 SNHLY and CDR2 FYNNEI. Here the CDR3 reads CASTWDRDVNGYTF. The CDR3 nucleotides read TGTGCCAGCACCTGGGACAGGGATGTGAATGGCTACACCTTC.

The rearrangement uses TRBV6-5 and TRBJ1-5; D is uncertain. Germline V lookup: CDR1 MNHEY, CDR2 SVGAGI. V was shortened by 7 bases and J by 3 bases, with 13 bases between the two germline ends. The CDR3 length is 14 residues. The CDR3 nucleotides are TGTGCCAGCACCGAAAGACGACACAATCAGCCCCAGCATTTT. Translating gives CASTERRHNQPQHF.

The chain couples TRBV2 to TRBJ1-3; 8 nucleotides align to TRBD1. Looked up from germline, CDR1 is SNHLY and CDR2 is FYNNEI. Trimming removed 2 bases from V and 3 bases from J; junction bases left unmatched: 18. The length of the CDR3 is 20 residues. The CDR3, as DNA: TGTGCCAGCAGTGAAAAGGGGTTTCCCTCTGGACAGGGCGGTGGAAACACCATATATTTT. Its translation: CASSEKGFPSGQGGGNTIYF.

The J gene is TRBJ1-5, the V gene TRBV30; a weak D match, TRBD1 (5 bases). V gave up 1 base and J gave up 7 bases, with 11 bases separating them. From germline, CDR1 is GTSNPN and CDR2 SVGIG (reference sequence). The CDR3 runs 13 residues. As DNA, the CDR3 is TGTGCCTGGAGTGCGTCGGGGGTACAGCCCCAGCATTTT. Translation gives CAWSASGVQPQHF.

The CDR3 nucleotides read TGTGCCAGCAGTGGACAGGGTTCTAACTATGGCTACACCTTC. This translates into CASSGQGSNYGYTF. This chain connects TRBV25-1 to TRBJ1-2, with TRBD1 matching 7 bases. The CDR3 consists of 14 residues. V lost 4 bases, J lost 0 bases, and 2 bases stayed unmatched. CDR1 is MGHDK and CDR2 is SYGVNS in the germline V gene.

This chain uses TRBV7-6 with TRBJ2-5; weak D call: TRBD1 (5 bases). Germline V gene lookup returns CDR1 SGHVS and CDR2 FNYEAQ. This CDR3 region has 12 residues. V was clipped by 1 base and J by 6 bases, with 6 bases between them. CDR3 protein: CASSLEGKTQYF. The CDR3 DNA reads TGTGCCAGCAGCTTAGAGGGGAAGACCCAGTACTTC.

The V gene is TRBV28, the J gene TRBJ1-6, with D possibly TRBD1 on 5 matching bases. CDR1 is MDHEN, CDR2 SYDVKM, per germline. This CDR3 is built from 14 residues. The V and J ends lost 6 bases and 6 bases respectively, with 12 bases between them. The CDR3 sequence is CASSPQTVNSPLHF. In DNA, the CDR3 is TGTGCCAGCAGCCCACAGACAGTTAATTCACCCCTCCACTTT.

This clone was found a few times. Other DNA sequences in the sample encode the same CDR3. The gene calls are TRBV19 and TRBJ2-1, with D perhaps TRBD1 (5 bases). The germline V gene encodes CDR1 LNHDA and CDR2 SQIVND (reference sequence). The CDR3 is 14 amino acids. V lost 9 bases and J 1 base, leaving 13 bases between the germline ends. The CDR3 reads CARKDSASYNEQFF. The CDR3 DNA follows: TGTGCCAGAAAAGACAGTGCATCCTACAATGAGCAGTTCTTC.

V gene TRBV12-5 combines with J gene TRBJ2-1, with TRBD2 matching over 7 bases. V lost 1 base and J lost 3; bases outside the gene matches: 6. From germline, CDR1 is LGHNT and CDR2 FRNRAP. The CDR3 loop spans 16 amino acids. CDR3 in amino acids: CASGLGPGGSYNEQFF. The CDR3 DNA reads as TGTGCTAGTGGTTTGGGGCCCGGGGGGAGCTACAATGAGCAGTTCTTC.

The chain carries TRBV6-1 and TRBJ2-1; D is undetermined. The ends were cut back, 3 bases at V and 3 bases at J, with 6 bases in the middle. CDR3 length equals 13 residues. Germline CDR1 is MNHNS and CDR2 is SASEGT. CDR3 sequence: CASSDKYYNEQFF. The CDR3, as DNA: TGTGCCAGCAGTGATAAATACTACAATGAGCAGTTCTTC.

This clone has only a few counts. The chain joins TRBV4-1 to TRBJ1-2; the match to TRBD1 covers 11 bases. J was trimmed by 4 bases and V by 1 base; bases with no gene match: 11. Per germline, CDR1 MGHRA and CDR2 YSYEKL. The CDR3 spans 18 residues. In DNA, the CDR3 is TGCGCCAGCAGCCAAGTTAGCCCCCGGACAGGGGGCACCTATGGCTACACCTTC. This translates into CASSQVSPRTGGTYGYTF.

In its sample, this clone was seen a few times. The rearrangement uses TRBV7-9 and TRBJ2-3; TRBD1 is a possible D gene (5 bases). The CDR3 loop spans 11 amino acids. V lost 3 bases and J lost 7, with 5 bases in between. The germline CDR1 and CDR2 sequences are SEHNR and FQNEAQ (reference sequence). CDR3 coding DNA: TGTGCCAGCAGCTTGGGGCATACGCAGTATTTT. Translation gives CASSLGHTQYF.